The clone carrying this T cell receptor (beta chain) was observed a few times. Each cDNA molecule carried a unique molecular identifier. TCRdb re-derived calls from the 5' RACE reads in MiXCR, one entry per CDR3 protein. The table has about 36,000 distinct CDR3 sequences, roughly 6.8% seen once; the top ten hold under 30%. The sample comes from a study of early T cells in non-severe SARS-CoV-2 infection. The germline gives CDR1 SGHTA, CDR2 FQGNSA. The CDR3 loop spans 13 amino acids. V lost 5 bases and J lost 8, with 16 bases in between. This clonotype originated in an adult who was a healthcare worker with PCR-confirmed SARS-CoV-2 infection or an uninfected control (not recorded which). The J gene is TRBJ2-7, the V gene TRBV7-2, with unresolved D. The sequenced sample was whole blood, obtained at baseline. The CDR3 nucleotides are TGTGCCAGCAGCCCCGCCCGTACTACGCAGCAGTACTTC. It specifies CASSPARTTQQYF.